The present T cell receptor beta chain was sequenced within a study of blood T cell repertoires in COVID-19. About the research overall: Researchers got acute and convalescent COVID-19 samples from the United States, Italy and Spain. T cells, B-cell-depleted T cells, or PBMCs supplied cDNA or gDNA.

Participants came from some 26 US areas, aged roughly 18 to 95 years. Per the original data handling: Reference gene primers were amplified, and this amplification served to estimate nucleated cell counts. Data came from immunoSEQ multiplex PCR; TCRdb stores just in-frame clones and leaves some out. V, J and clone size derive from that table, while D and trimming were established from the DNA sequence. The data show about 440,000 clones, about 90% seen once. Germline V gene sequence: CDR1 MDHEN, CDR2 SYDVKM. V was clipped by 6 bases and J by 6 bases; unmatched bases: 9. The CDR3 spans 15 residues. Sequences were obtained from PBMCs or T cells enriched from blood (not recorded which). This sequence was found in a young woman with acute COVID-19. V gene TRBV28 combines with J gene TRBJ2-7, with TRBD2 identical over 12 bases. The CDR3 spells CASSPSGRAFGEQYF. The DNA for the CDR3 is TGTGCCAGCAGCCCTAGCGGGAGGGCCTTCGGCGAGCAGTACTTC.